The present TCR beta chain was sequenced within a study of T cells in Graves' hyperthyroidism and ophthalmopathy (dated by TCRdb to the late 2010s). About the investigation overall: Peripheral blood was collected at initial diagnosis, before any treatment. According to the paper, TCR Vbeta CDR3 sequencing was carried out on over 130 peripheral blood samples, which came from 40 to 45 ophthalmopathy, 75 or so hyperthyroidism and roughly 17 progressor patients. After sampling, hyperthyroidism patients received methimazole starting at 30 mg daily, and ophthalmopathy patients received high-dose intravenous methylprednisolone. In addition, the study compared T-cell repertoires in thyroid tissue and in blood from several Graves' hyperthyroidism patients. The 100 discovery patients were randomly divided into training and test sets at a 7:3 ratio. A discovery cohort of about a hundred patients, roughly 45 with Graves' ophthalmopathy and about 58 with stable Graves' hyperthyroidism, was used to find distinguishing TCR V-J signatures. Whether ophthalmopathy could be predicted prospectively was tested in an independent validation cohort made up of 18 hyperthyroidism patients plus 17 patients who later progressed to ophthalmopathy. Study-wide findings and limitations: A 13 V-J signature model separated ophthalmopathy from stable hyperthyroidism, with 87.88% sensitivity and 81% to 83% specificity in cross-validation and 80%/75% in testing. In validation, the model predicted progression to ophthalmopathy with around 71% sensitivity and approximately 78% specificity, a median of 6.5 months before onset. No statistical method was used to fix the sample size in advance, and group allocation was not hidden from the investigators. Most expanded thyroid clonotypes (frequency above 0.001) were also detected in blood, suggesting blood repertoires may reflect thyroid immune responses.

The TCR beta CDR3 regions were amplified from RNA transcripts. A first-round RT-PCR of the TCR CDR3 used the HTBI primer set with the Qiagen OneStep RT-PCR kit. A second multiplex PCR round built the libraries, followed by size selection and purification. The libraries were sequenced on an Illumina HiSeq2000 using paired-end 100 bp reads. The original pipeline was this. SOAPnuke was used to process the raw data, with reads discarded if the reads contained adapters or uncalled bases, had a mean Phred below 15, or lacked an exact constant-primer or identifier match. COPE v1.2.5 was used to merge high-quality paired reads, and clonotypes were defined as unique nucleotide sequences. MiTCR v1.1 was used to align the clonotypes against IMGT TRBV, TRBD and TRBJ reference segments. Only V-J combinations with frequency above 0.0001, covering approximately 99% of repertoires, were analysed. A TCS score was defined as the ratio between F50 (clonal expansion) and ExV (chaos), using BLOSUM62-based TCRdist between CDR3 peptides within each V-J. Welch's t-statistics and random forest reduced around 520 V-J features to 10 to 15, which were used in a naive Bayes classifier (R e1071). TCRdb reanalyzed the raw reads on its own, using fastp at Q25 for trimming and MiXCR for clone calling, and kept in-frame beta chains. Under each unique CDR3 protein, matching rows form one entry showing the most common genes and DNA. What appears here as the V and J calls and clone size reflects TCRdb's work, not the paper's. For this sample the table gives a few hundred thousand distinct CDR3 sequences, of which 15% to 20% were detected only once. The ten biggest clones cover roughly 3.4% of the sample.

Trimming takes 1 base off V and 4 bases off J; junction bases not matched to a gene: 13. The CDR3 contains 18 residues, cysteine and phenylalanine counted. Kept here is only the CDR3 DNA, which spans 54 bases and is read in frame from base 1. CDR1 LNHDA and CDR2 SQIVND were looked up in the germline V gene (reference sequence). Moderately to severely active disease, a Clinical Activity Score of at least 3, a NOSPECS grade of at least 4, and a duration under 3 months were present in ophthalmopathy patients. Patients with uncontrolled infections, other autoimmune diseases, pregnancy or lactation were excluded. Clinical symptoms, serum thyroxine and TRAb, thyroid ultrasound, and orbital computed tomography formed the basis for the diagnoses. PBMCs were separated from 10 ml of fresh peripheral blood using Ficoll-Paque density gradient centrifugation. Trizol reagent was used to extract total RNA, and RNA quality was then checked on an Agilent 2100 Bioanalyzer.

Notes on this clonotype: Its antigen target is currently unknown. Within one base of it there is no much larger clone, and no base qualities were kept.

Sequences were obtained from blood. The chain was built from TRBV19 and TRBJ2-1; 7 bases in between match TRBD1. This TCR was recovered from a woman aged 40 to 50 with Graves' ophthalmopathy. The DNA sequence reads TGTGCCAGTAGTATAGCCCCTCACAGGGGCCCCCCGTACAATGAGCAGTTCTTC. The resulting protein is CASSIAPHRGPPYNEQFF.